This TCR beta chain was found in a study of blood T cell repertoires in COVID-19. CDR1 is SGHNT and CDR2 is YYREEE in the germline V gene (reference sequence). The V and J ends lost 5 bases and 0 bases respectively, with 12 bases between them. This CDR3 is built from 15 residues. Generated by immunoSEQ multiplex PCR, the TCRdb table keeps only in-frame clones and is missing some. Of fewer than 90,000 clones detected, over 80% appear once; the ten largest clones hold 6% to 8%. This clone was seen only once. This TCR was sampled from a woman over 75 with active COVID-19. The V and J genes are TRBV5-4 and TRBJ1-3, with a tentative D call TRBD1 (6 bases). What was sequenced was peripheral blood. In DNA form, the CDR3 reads TGTGCCAGCAGGGGGACACCCTCCTCTGGAAACACCATATATTTT. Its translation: CASRGTPSSGNTIYF.